This TCR beta chain is from a study of blood T cell repertoires in COVID-19. The overall study: Sources were T cells, B-cell-depleted T cells, or PBMCs; the material itself was cDNA or gDNA.

Under the authors' procedure: Reference gene primer amplification in the assay estimated nucleated cell counts. Method: immunoSEQ multiplex PCR; TCRdb's copy keeps in-frame clones and lacks some. V, J and clone size derive from that table, while D and trimming were established from the DNA sequence. The repertoire includes 60,000 to 65,000 clones, 75% to 80% of them detected once, and 50% sits in the top ten. The J segment lost 6 bases and the V segment lost 5 bases, leaving 13 bases of the junction unmatched. CDR3 length equals 15 residues. Per germline, CDR1 SGHTA and CDR2 FQGNSA. This receptor was identified in a woman of 80 years or more with acute or convalescent COVID-19. The source material was peripheral blood. The genes are TRBV7-2 and TRBJ2-7; 7 bases align to TRBD2. In DNA, the CDR3 is TGTGCCAGCAGCCCTCAGACTGGGCGGGGGATCGAGCAGTACTTC. This encodes CASSPQTGRGIEQYF.